The following is a TCR beta chain sequence with its context. The data stem from a study of blood T cell repertoires in COVID-19. The protocol was immunoSEQ multiplex PCR, while the TCRdb copy is restricted to in-frame clones and leaves out a portion. The sample yields fewer than 250,000 clones, 75% to 85% seen once. The receptor comes from a woman aged 45-60 years with acute COVID-19. Input material: PBMCs or T cells enriched from blood (not recorded which).

The CDR3 here is CASSLARETSTDTQYF. CDR3 coding DNA: TGTGCCAGCAGCTTAGCGCGGGAGACTAGCACAGATACGCAGTATTTT. The chain recombines TRBV7-9 with TRBJ2-3, with 7 bases matching TRBD2. The J segment lost 0 bases and the V segment lost 0 bases, leaving 3 bases of the junction unmatched. The CDR3 totals 16 residues. Looked up from germline, CDR1 is SEHNR and CDR2 is FQNEAQ (reference sequence).